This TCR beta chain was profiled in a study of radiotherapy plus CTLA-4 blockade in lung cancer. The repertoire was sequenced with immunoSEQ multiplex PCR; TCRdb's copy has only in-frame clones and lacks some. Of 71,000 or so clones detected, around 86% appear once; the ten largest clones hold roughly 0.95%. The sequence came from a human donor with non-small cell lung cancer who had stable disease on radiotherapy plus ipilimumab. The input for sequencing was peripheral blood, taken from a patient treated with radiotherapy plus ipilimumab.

The chain's CDR3 is CASSFWNEQYF. CDR3 nucleotide sequence: TGTGCCAGCAGTTTTTGGAACGAGCAGTACTTC. This chain uses TRBV28 with TRBJ2-7; D is unresolved. The CDR3 contains 11 residues. Trimming cost V 3 bases and J 5 bases, with 5 bases left between them. Per the germline V gene, CDR1 is MDHEN and CDR2 is SYDVKM.